The present T cell receptor beta chain was sequenced within a study of blood T cell repertoires in COVID-19. Generated by immunoSEQ multiplex PCR, the TCRdb table keeps only in-frame clones and is missing some. The sample shows fewer than 300,000 clones, approximately 83% of them seen only once. This clone was seen just once. V was shortened by 6 bases and J by 4 bases, with 6 bases between the two germline ends. The CDR3 loop spans 11 amino acids. Germline CDR1 WSHSY, CDR2 SAAADI. J is TRBJ1-1 and V is TRBV10-2, with no clear D. The sequence came from a woman in her twenties or thirties who had recovered from COVID-19. The source material was PBMCs or T cells enriched from blood (not recorded which). CDR3 in amino acids: CASRYGTEAFF. The CDR3 DNA sequence: TGCGCCAGCAGGTACGGCACTGAAGCTTTCTTT.